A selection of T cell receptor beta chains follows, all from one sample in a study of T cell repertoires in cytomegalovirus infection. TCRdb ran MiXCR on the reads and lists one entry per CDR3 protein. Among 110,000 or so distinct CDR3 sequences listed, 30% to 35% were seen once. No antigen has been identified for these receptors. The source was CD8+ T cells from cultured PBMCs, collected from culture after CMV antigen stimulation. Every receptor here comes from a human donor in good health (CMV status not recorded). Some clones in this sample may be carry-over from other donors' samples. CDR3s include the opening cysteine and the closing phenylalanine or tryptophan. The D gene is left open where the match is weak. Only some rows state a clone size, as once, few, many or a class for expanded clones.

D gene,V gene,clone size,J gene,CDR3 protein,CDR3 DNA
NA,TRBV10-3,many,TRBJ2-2,CAISDPGTLDTGELFF,TGTGCCATCAGTGACCCCGGGACACTAGACACCGGGGAGCTGTTTTTT
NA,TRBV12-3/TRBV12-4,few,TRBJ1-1,CASNPVGNTEAFF,TGTGCCAGCAACCCGGTGGGGAACACTGAAGCTTTCTTT
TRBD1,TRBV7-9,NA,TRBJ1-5,CASSPLGQGANQPQHF,TGTGCCAGCAGCCCGCTGGGACAGGGGGCCAATCAGCCCCAGCATTTT
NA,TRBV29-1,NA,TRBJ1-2,CSVGRVNYNYGYTF,TGCAGCGTTGGGAGGGTCAATTACAACTATGGCTACACCTTC
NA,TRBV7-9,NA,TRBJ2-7,CASSSPTQGDEQYF,TGTGCCAGCAGCTCGCCGACACAGGGAGACGAGCAGTACTTC
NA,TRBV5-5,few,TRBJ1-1,CASSLGVSAYAFF,TGTGCCAGCAGCTTGGGTGTCAGCGCCTATGCTTTCTTT
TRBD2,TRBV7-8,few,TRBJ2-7,CASSLGGSGGYEQYF,TGTGCCAGCAGCTTAGGAGGTAGCGGGGGGTACGAGCAGTACTTC
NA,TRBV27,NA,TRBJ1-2,CASSLSVGNYGYTF,TGTGCCAGCAGTTTATCGGTCGGGAATTATGGCTACACCTTC
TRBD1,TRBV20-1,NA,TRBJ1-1,CSARLRDRVTEAFF,TGCAGTGCTAGACTCCGGGACAGGGTGACTGAAGCTTTCTTT
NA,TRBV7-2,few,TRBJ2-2,CASSLLPRDITRAGELFF,TGTGCCAGCAGCTTATTGCCCCGGGACATAACACGGGCCGGGGAGCTGTTTTTT
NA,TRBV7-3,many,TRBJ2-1,CASSLNLLGGDPYNEQFF,TGTGCCAGCAGCTTAAATTTATTGGGCGGGGATCCCTACAATGAGCAGTTCTTC
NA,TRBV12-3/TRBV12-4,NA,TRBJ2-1,CASSLFLQHNEQFF,TGTGCCAGCAGTTTATTTCTTCAACACAATGAGCAGTTCTTC
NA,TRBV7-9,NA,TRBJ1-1,CASSNDTTPEAFF,TGTGCCAGCAGCAACGATACCACCCCTGAAGCTTTCTTT
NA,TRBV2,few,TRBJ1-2,CASNSKDGFGTEGYTF,TGTGCCAGCAACTCGAAAGACGGGTTCGGTACGGAGGGCTACACCTTC
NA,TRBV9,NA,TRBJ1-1,CASSVSGEQGFVNTEAFF,TGTGCCAGCAGCGTATCGGGTGAGCAGGGATTCGTAAACACTGAAGCTTTCTTT
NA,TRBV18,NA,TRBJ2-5,CATTPGEATQYF,TGTGCCACCACCCCGGGGGAGGCGACCCAGTACTTC
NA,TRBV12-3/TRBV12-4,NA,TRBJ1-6,CASSFELEHPNNSGSPLHF,TGTGCCAGCAGTTTCGAATTGGAACATCCAAATAATTCGGGTTCACCCCTCCACTTT
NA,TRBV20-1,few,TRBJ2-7,CSARDLRQGRFYEQYF,TGCAGTGCTAGAGATCTAAGGCAGGGCAGATTTTACGAGCAGTACTTC
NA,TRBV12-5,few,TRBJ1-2,CASGLPLRRTGYGYTF,TGTGCTAGTGGTTTGCCACTAAGAAGGACCGGCTATGGCTACACCTTC
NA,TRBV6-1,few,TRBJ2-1,CASRREFGYNEQFF,TGTGCCAGCAGGCGAGAATTTGGGTACAATGAGCAGTTCTTC
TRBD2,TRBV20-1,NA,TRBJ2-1,CSAPRGGGYNEQFF,TGCAGTGCTCCACGGGGGGGGGGATACAATGAGCAGTTCTTC
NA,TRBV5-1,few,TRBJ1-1,CASSGDWSGAAEAFF,TGCGCCAGCAGCGGGGATTGGTCAGGGGCCGCTGAAGCTTTCTTT
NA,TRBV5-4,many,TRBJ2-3,CASSLSGYSTDTQYF,TGTGCCAGCAGCTTGTCAGGGTACAGCACAGATACGCAGTATTTT
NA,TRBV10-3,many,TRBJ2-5,CATVPGALQETQYF,TGTGCCACGGTCCCCGGGGCCCTCCAAGAGACCCAGTACTTC
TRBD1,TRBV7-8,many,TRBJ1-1,CASSTGTGDTEAFF,TGTGCCAGCAGCACCGGGACAGGGGACACTGAAGCTTTCTTT
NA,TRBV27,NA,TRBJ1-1,CASSFLGGNTEAFF,TGTGCCAGCAGTTTTTTGGGGGGGAACACTGAAGCTTTCTTT
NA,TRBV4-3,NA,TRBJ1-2,CASSQDHTGAGLYGYTF,TGCGCCAGCAGCCAAGATCACACAGGCGCCGGACTCTATGGCTACACCTTC
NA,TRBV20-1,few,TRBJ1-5,CSARDRSFTSNQPQHF,TGCAGTGCTAGAGATCGAAGTTTTACGAGCAATCAGCCCCAGCATTTT
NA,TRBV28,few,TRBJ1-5,CASSAYGHSNQPQHF,TGTGCCAGCAGTGCGTATGGTCATAGCAATCAGCCCCAGCATTTT
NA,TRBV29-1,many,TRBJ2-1,CSVTSTNEQFF,TGCAGCGTGACTAGTACCAATGAGCAGTTCTTC
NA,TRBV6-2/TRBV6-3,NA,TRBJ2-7,CASTPDGPAYEQYF,TGTGCCAGCACCCCCGATGGGCCTGCCTACGAGCAGTACTTC
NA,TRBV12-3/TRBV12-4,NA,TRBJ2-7,CASSWKRDTYEQYF,TGTGCCAGCAGTTGGAAAAGGGACACCTACGAGCAGTACTTC
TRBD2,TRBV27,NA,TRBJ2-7,CASSTASGGLRAYEQYF,TGTGCCAGCAGTACTGCTAGCGGGGGGCTCCGAGCCTACGAGCAGTACTTC
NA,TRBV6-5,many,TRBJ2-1,CASSYASGAFGYNEQFF,TGTGCCAGCAGTTACGCTAGTGGGGCATTCGGCTACAATGAGCAGTTCTTC
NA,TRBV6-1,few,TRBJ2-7,CASYDLLRQYF,TGTGCCAGCTACGACCTTCTTAGGCAGTACTTC